What follows is one T cell receptor (beta chain) and its context. The target antigen is unknown. Researchers ran the PCR with 60 Vbeta and 13 Jbeta primers. The protocol was immunoSEQ multiplex PCR, while the TCRdb copy is restricted to in-frame clones and leaves out a portion. The repertoire consists of approximately 150,000 clones, with nearly 85% occurring once and the leading ten covering about 3.4%. This sample is drawn from a study of cytomegalovirus exposure and HLA in healthy donors. Study results and limitations: Common viral pathogens seemed to be connected with several of the most significant clusters, according to a later analysis. Researchers reported in a later analysis that a missense DCLRE1C variant was tied to TCR beta V- and J-gene trimming. In a later analysis, HLA-C alleles had the fewest associated TCRs, DRB1 alleles the most. CMV serostatus alone was available as immune exposure information.

From germline, CDR1 is MNHEY and CDR2 SMNVEV (reference sequence). J gave up 3 bases and V 8 bases, and 17 bases lay outside the gene matches. This CDR3 has 18 residues. The sequence came from a male donor in good health and CMV-seronegative. This chain connects TRBV27 to TRBJ2-1, with 9 bases that match TRBD2. Sequenced input: PBMCs. The DNA for the CDR3 is TGTGCCAGCTTTCGTAGCGGGAGATATAGGGCGGGCTACAATGAGCAGTTCTTC. This encodes CASFRSGRYRAGYNEQFF.